The 2 T cell receptor beta chains reported below all come from one sample, sequenced in a study of vaccination effects on CD4 cells after COVID-19 (dated 2022 in TCRdb). In the ViraFEST assay, PBMC were stimulated with viral peptide pools, and TCR sequencing was then used to find antigen-specific CD4+ T cell clonotypes based on their expansion. After around ten days of culture, CD4+ T cells were isolated with the EasySep CD4+ T cell isolation kit. Negative nucleocapsid antibody results before and after vaccination confirmed that the healthy vaccine recipients had no prior SARS-CoV-2 infection. The antigens of these receptors remain unknown. The library was made by the immunoSEQ multiplex PCR assay. TCRdb stores this immuneACCESS table with in-frame sequences only. Part of the clones is absent; in the studies checked, under half of the shortfall reflects unresolved V genes, and no reason is known for the rest. The sample records roughly 60,000 clones, roughly 70% of which are singletons. Approximately 16% of the sample lies in the top ten.

This specimen was CD4+ T cells from PBMCs cultured with SARS-CoV-2 spike peptides, taken before COVID-19 vaccination. Sample cell subset or site, as interpreted from the label and publication: SARS-CoV-2 spike overlapping peptide pool stimulation. The receptors were gathered from a human donor who received a COVID-19 vaccine.

For the CDR3, the DNA is TGCGCCAGCAGCCAGGGTCCCCTAGGGAAGGCAGATACGCAGTATTTT. Translated: CASSQGPLGKADTQYF. The genes are TRBV4-1 and TRBJ2-3; D call uncertain. V was clipped by 3 bases and J by 4 bases, with 17 bases between them. The germline CDR1 and CDR2 sequences are MGHRA and YSYEKL. The CDR3 extends over 16 amino acids.

The rearrangement links TRBV9 to TRBJ2-2; possible D gene TRBD1, 6 bases. Germline V gene sequence: CDR1 SGDLS, CDR2 YYNGEE. Trimming removed 4 bases at V and 0 bases at J, with 10 bases between. CDR3 length: 15 residues. The CDR3 DNA sequence: TGTGCCAGCAGCCCCGGGACACCGAACACCGGGGAGCTGTTTTTT. As protein: CASSPGTPNTGELFF.